Listed here are 23 T cell receptor beta chains from one sample, sequenced in a study of blood T cell repertoires in COVID-19. Libraries were prepared by immunoSEQ multiplex PCR; TCRdb keeps only in-frame clonotypes and omits some of them. This table holds about 190,000 clones, nearly 90% found once. Specimen: peripheral blood. All receptors come from a man aged 45 to 65 with acute or convalescent COVID-19.

Written as DNA, the CDR3 is TGTGCCAGCAGTCCCGGGACTAGCTCCACAGATACGCAGTATTTT. This translates into CASSPGTSSTDTQYF. The chain recombines TRBV6-5 with TRBJ2-3, with 9 positions matching TRBD2. The V segment lost 5 bases and the J segment 2 bases; nucleotides outside the gene matches: 5. The CDR3 extends over 15 amino acids. Germline-derived CDR1 and CDR2 are MNHEY and SVGAGI.

V usage is TRBV27 and J usage is TRBJ2-1, with 7 nucleotides matching TRBD1. V gave up 0 bases and J gave up 2 bases; unmatched junction bases: 1. Germline V gene data show CDR1 as MNHEY and CDR2 as SMNVEV (reference sequence). The CDR3 runs to 15 residues. CDR3: CASSLSGTAYNEQFF. CDR3 nucleotide sequence: TGTGCCAGCAGTTTATCGGGGACAGCCTACAATGAGCAGTTCTTC.

The genes are TRBV9 and TRBJ2-3; maybe TRBD2 (5 bases). V gave up 2 bases and J gave up 2 bases, with 12 bases separating them. This CDR3 is 15 amino acids long. Germline V lookup: CDR1 SGDLS, CDR2 YYNGEE. The CDR3 protein is CASSVSGGSTDTQYF. The CDR3 DNA reads TGTGCCAGCAGCGTGAGCGGAGGATCCACAGATACGCAGTATTTT.

The chain links TRBV5-1 to TRBJ2-1; 7 bases align to TRBD1. The CDR3 extends over 15 amino acids. Germline-derived CDR1 and CDR2 are SGHRS and YFSETQ. J lost 4 bases, V lost 5 bases, and 9 bases had no gene match. CDR3 loop: CASRPPGTVYNEQFF. CDR3 coding DNA: TGCGCCAGCAGACCCCCTGGGACAGTTTACAATGAGCAGTTCTTC.

The V call is TRBV27, the J call TRBJ2-1; D possibly corresponds to TRBD2 (6 bases). The CDR3 is 14 amino acids. Per germline, CDR1 MNHEY and CDR2 SMNVEV (reference sequence). V lost 5 bases and J 7 bases, leaving 15 bases between the germline ends. CDR3 sequence reads: CASSLGTSRNEQFF. In DNA, the CDR3 is TGTGCCAGCAGTCTCGGGACTTCCCGAAATGAGCAGTTCTTC.

This rearrangement joins TRBV7-8 to TRBJ1-4; 8 bases map to TRBD1. V trimming: 7 bases; J trimming: 6 bases; junction bases outside the gene matches: 16. The CDR3 length is 17 residues. Germline V gives CDR1 SGHVS, CDR2 FQNEAQ. CDR3 nucleotides: TGTGCCAGCACCTCATTAAGGTTCAGGGGGCGTGATGAAAAACTGTTTTTT. Protein: CASTSLRFRGRDEKLFF.

The gene calls are TRBV7-9 and TRBJ1-6, with D possibly being TRBD1 (5 bases). CDR1 is SEHNR, CDR2 FQNEAQ, per germline (reference sequence). Trimming removed 5 bases at V and 7 bases at J, with 12 bases between. The CDR3 sequence is 14 residues long. The chain's CDR3 is CASSKSDSNSPLHF. DNA of the CDR3: TGTGCCAGCAGCAAAAGCGACAGCAATTCACCCCTCCACTTT.

This rearrangement joins TRBV6-5 to TRBJ1-6; 7 bases fit TRBD1. The CDR3 runs to 15 residues. CDR1 and CDR2 (germline): MNHEY, SVGAGI. Trimming took 6 bases from V and 10 from J; bases not matched to a gene: 12. CDR3 region: CASSPWTGAVSPLHF. The DNA of the CDR3 is TGTGCCAGCAGCCCCTGGACAGGTGCGGTGTCACCCCTCCACTTT.

The chain recombines TRBV19 with TRBJ2-7, with D maybe TRBD1 (5 bases). The CDR3 has 12 residues. The V end lost 5 bases, the J end lost 3 bases, and 8 bases lay between the germline ends. Germline CDR1 and CDR2: LNHDA and SQIVND (reference sequence). CDR3 sequence (DNA): TGTGCCAGTAGTCCTCAGGGCTACGAGCAGTACTTC. This gives the protein CASSPQGYEQYF.

The rearrangement joins TRBV19 to TRBJ1-1; 7 positions match TRBD1. V dropped 2 bases and J dropped 1; count of bases not matched to a gene: 7. CDR1 LNHDA and CDR2 SQIVND come from the germline V gene (reference sequence). There are 16 residues in the CDR3. The DNA for the CDR3 is TGTGCCAGTAGTATAAATTCGGGACAGACGAACACTGAAGCTTTCTTT. Protein product: CASSINSGQTNTEAFF.

This clone has a handful of counts. CDR3 sequence (DNA): TGTGCCAGCAGCTTGCATCCCCCAGGGAATGTGAATTCACCCCTCCACTTT. Its translation is CASSLHPPGNVNSPLHF. The genes are TRBV7-3 and TRBJ1-6; tentative D call: TRBD1 (5 bases). The CDR3 loop spans 17 amino acids. Germline lookup yields CDR1 SGHTA and CDR2 FQGTGA. V shed 3 bases and J shed 7 bases, with 19 bases lying between them.

J is TRBJ2-1 and V is TRBV10-2; 11 bases line up with TRBD2. J gave up 8 bases and V 8 bases, and 11 bases lay outside the gene matches. This CDR3 has 15 residues. Germline CDR1 is WSHSY and CDR2 is SAAADI. In nucleotides, the CDR3 is TGCGCCAGCGATGTAGCGGGAGGGTTCGTGGATGAGCAGTTCTTC. Translation: CASDVAGGFVDEQFF.

The chain joins TRBV7-9 to TRBJ2-2; 10 bases are shared with TRBD1. The V and J ends lost 5 bases and 1 base, in that order; junction bases with no gene match: 16. Germline CDR1 is SEHNR and CDR2 is FQNEAQ (reference sequence). CDR3 size: 20 residues. Here the CDR3 DNA reads TGTGCCAGCAGCAGAGGACCGGGACAGGGGAATATCAAGAACACCGGGGAGCTGTTTTTT. It is translated as CASSRGPGQGNIKNTGELFF. Drawing the rest from reference TRBV7-9 and TRBJ2-2, the complete variable domain is DTGVSQNPRHKITKRGQNVTFRCDPISEHNRLYWYRQTLGQGPEFLTYFQNEAQLEKSRLLSDRFSAERPKGSFSTLEIQRTEQGDSAMYLCASSRGPGQGNIKNTGELFFGEGSRLTVL.

The rearrangement uses TRBV6-8 and TRBJ1-5; D might be TRBD1 (5 bases). Germline CDR1 reads MNHGY; CDR2 reads SAAAGT. CDR3 length: 15 amino acids. V gave up 4 bases and J gave up 2 bases, with 12 bases separating them. CDR3 region: CASSSTGTCNQPQHF. The CDR3 DNA sequence: TGTGCCAGCAGTTCGACCGGGACTTGCAATCAGCCCCAGCATTTT.

The gene calls are TRBV6-6 and TRBJ2-4, with D perhaps matching TRBD2 (5 bases). The ends were cut back, 8 bases at V and 5 bases at J, with 10 bases in the middle. Per germline, CDR1 MNHNY and CDR2 SVGAGI (reference sequence). The CDR3 length is 12 residues. For the CDR3, the DNA is TGTGCCAGCGACGGAGCGGAAAACATTCAGTACTTC. This codes for CASDGAENIQYF.

This clone was recorded once. V is TRBV7-2 and J is TRBJ2-4, with 9 positions matching TRBD2. V shed 5 bases and J 0 bases; nucleotides not matched to a gene: 14. This CDR3 is built from 19 residues. CDR1 SGHTA and CDR2 FQGNSA come from the germline V gene. The CDR3 sequence is CASSPSGGSGSPAKNIQYF. Here the CDR3 DNA reads TGTGCCAGCAGCCCCTCCGGTGGTAGCGGGAGCCCAGCCAAAAACATTCAGTACTTC. The full variable domain, with the rest looked up from reference TRBV7-2 and TRBJ2-4, is GAGVSQSPSNKVTEKGKDVELRCDPISGHTALYWYRQSLGQGLEFLIYFQGNSAPDKSGLPSDRFSAERTGGSVSTLTIQRTQQEDSAVYLCASSPSGGSGSPAKNIQYFGAGTRLSVL.

This chain connects TRBV4-2 to TRBJ2-3; TRBD2 aligns across 7 bases. The CDR3 extends over 16 amino acids. Germline V CDR1 and CDR2: LGHNA, YNFKEQ. After removal of 1 base from V and 2 bases from J, the junction contained 6 bases not matched to a gene. CDR3 sequence (DNA): TGTGCCAGCAGCCAAGTGTCAGCGGGGTCCACAGATACGCAGTATTTT. Protein sequence: CASSQVSAGSTDTQYF.

The V gene is TRBV28, the J gene TRBJ2-1, with D unresolved. The CDR3 has 16 residues. The germline V gene has CDR1 MDHEN and CDR2 SYDVKM. V shed 2 bases and J shed 4 bases, with 15 bases lying between them. As DNA, the CDR3 is TGTGCCAGCAGTTTACTCGAAGCGACTCTTTACAATGAGCAGTTCTTC. This gives the protein CASSLLEATLYNEQFF.

This clone was found once. The rearrangement links TRBV2 to TRBJ2-3, with TRBD2 matching over 10 bases. Per the germline V gene, CDR1 is SNHLY and CDR2 is FYNNEI. The V and J ends lost 8 bases and 4 bases, in that order; junction bases with no gene match: 12. The CDR3 sequence is 16 residues long. Here the CDR3 DNA reads TGTGCCAGCTACCTGCCAGCTAGCGGGAGCGCAGATACGCAGTATTTT. As protein: CASYLPASGSADTQYF.

The V call is TRBV28, the J call TRBJ1-2; no clear D. CDR3 length: 12 residues. Germline values: CDR1 MDHEN, CDR2 SYDVKM. With 5 bases removed from V and 8 bases from J, the gap between germline ends came to 12 bases. CDR3 amino acids: CASSTTNTGYTF. CDR3 in DNA: TGTGCCAGCAGTACCACCAACACGGGCTACACCTTC.

This rearrangement joins TRBV7-2 to TRBJ2-5; 13 bases map to TRBD2. The CDR3 length is 16 residues. J gave up 5 bases and V 3 bases, and 6 bases lay outside the gene matches. Per the germline V gene, CDR1 is SGHTA and CDR2 is FQGNSA. CDR3: CASSLGLAGFGETQYF. Written as DNA, the CDR3 is TGTGCCAGCAGCTTGGGACTAGCGGGGTTTGGGGAGACCCAGTACTTC.

The V call is TRBV7-9, the J call TRBJ2-1; 10 positions match TRBD2. The germline V gene encodes CDR1 SEHNR and CDR2 FQNEAQ (reference sequence). The CDR3 consists of 15 residues. The junction had 4 bases not matched to a gene; V was cut back by 5 bases and J by 3 bases. Here the CDR3 reads CASSQTSGLYNEQFF. DNA of the CDR3: TGTGCCAGCAGCCAGACTAGCGGGCTCTACAATGAGCAGTTCTTC.

The table lists this clone with a count of one. This chain links TRBV28 with TRBJ1-6; maybe TRBD1 (6 bases). Trimming pared 5 bases from V and 8 bases from J, leaving 13 bases between. Germline CDR1 is MDHEN and CDR2 is SYDVKM. The CDR3 consists of 14 residues. Written as DNA, the CDR3 is TGTGCCAGCAGTATGACAGGTTGGGATTCACCCCTCCACTTT. This encodes CASSMTGWDSPLHF.